One and the same sample provided the 22 T cell receptor beta chains below, sequenced in a study of T cell responses to AZD1222 COVID-19 vaccine (dated by TCRdb to the early 2020s). Libraries came from the immunoSEQ multiplex PCR assay. TCRdb took over this immuneACCESS table, retaining in-frame rearrangements with V and J assigned. Such tables are incomplete; in checked studies, under half of the missing clones stem from an unresolved V gene, and the remainder is unexplained. A total of around 100,000 clones appear in this sample, 70% to 90% of them only once. The ten most abundant clones make up around 2.3% of the sample. Per the publication, the time point label means: about 28 days (+/-7) after the second vaccine dose. The source was peripheral blood, collected 28 days after the second AZD1222 dose. All receptors derive from an adult who received the AZD1222 COVID-19 vaccine.

The rearrangement links TRBV4-1 to TRBJ1-2, with 7 bases identical to TRBD1. Germline CDR1 and CDR2: MGHRA and YSYEKL. V gave up 4 bases and J gave up 6 bases; unmatched junction bases: 11. This CDR3 spans 15 amino acids. CDR3 region: CASSPRDSALNGYTF. DNA for the CDR3: TGCGCCAGCAGCCCACGGGACAGCGCCTTGAATGGCTACACCTTC.

The genes are TRBV9 and TRBJ1-2, with a tentative D call TRBD1 (5 bases). Germline assignment: CDR1 SGDLS and CDR2 YYNGEE. Deletions cut 3 bases from V and 4 bases from J, with 16 bases between. The CDR3 sequence is 15 residues long. The CDR3: CASSATGDAGYGYTF. The CDR3 DNA reads as TGTGCCAGCAGCGCGACGGGGGATGCGGGCTATGGCTACACCTTC.

In this sample, this clone turned up a few times. This sequence joins TRBV25-1 and TRBJ1-3, with TRBD1 as a possible D gene (5 bases). CDR3 length equals 15 residues. Germline assignment: CDR1 MGHDK and CDR2 SYGVNS. With 2 bases removed from V and 4 bases from J, the gap between germline ends came to 12 bases. For the CDR3, the DNA is TGTGCCAGCAGTGAACAGGGAGGAAGAGGAAACACCATATATTTT. Translation gives CASSEQGGRGNTIYF.

This clone occurred a few times. V usage is TRBV4-3 and J usage is TRBJ2-6; no clear D. V gave up 0 bases and J gave up 2 bases, with 8 bases separating them. Germline CDR1 and CDR2: LGHNA and YSLEER. The CDR3 is 16 residues long. DNA for the CDR3: TGCGCCAGCAGCCAAGATCGAGCCGCTGGGGCCAACGTCCTGACTTTC. It is translated as CASSQDRAAGANVLTF.

This clone was counted once. V gene TRBV19 combines with J gene TRBJ2-2; 12 bases map to TRBD2. The CDR3 spans 15 residues. Germline V gene sequence: CDR1 LNHDA, CDR2 SQIVND (reference sequence). Trimming cost V 4 bases and J 8 bases; bases outside gene matches: 5. CDR3 protein: CASSKTSGSSGELFF. The CDR3 coding sequence is TGTGCCAGTAGTAAGACTAGCGGGAGCTCTGGGGAGCTGTTTTTT.

The chain uses TRBV4-3 and TRBJ1-4, with D unclear. Germline V gives CDR1 LGHNA, CDR2 YSLEER. The length of the CDR3 is 16 residues. The germline V and J ends were trimmed by 0 bases and 8 bases, with 16 bases remaining between them. CDR3 sequence: CASSQEYASKREKLFF. The CDR3 DNA follows: TGCGCCAGCAGCCAAGAATACGCCTCAAAACGCGAAAAACTGTTTTTT.

This chain links TRBV6-1 with TRBJ2-7; D remains ambiguous. Trimming pared 1 base from V and 1 base from J, leaving 14 bases between. This CDR3 is built from 16 residues. Germline V gene data show CDR1 as MNHNS and CDR2 as SASEGT. The CDR3 spells CASSEDDGMGSYEQYF. CDR3 coding DNA: TGTGCCAGCAGTGAAGACGACGGTATGGGGTCCTACGAGCAGTACTTC.

This clone was seen a handful of times. The J gene is TRBJ1-4, the V gene TRBV6-2 or TRBV6-3, with 7 positions matching TRBD1. Germline CDR1 is MNHEY and CDR2 is SVGEGT. The length of the CDR3 is 14 residues. V shed 5 bases, J shed 0 bases, and the junction held 0 bases outside the gene matches. This CDR3 reads CASSGTATNEKLFF. DNA for the CDR3: TGTGCCAGCAGTGGGACAGCAACTAATGAAAAACTGTTTTTT.

This rearrangement joins TRBV6-5 to TRBJ1-2; TRBD1 is a possible D gene (5 bases). Germline V CDR1 and CDR2: MNHEY, SVGAGI. With 0 bases removed from V and 7 bases from J, the gap between germline ends came to 12 bases. The CDR3 contains 14 residues. The CDR3 DNA follows: TGTGCCAGCAGTTACTCGGGGCTTGCCAGTGGCTACACCTTC. Its translation: CASSYSGLASGYTF.

This chain links TRBV6-5 with TRBJ2-5; 9 nucleotides match TRBD2. This CDR3 has 14 amino acids. Germline V gives CDR1 MNHEY, CDR2 SVGAGI. J was trimmed by 2 bases and V by 8 bases; bases with no gene match: 6. The CDR3 DNA is TGTGCCAGCCGAGCTAGCGGGGAACAAGAGACCCAGTACTTC. Its protein is CASRASGEQETQYF.

V and J are TRBV28 and TRBJ1-2; TRBD1 aligns across 7 bases. Looked up from germline, CDR1 is MDHEN and CDR2 is SYDVKM. V shed 3 bases and J 5 bases; nucleotides not matched to a gene: 12. The length of the CDR3 is 16 residues. CDR3 sequence (DNA): TGTGCCAGCAGTTTCGGACAGGCCGCCCTAGGGTATGGCTACACCTTC. This translates into CASSFGQAALGYGYTF.

This chain connects TRBV27 to TRBJ1-2; 8 nucleotides line up with TRBD1. Per germline, CDR1 MNHEY and CDR2 SMNVEV (reference sequence). CDR3 length equals 12 residues. Unmatched junction bases numbered 5, after V lost 8 bases and J lost 6 bases. CDR3 in amino acids: CASGQGADGYTF. CDR3 in DNA: TGTGCCAGCGGGCAGGGGGCGGATGGCTACACCTTC.

This chain connects TRBV2 to TRBJ2-5, with 8 bases lining up with TRBD1. This CDR3 contains 14 residues. Germline assignment: CDR1 SNHLY and CDR2 FYNNEI. Losses at the gene ends were 7 bases for V and 4 bases for J; bases not matched to a gene: 8. The CDR3 reads CASNIGQGTETQYF. In DNA, the CDR3 is TGTGCCAGCAATATAGGACAGGGCACAGAGACCCAGTACTTC. Combining the CDR3 with reference TRBV2 and TRBJ2-5 gives the whole variable domain EPEVTQTPSHQVTQMGQEVILRCVPISNHLYFYWYRQILGQKVEFLVSFYNNEISEKSEIFDDQFSVERPDGSNFTLKIRSTKLEDSAMYFCASNIGQGTETQYFGPGTRLLVL.

The V gene is TRBV13, the J gene TRBJ2-1; 14 positions match TRBD2. V lost 1 base and J lost 0; bases outside the gene matches: 8. The CDR3 loop spans 20 amino acids. Germline V CDR1 and CDR2: PRHDT, FYEKMQ (reference sequence). This CDR3 reads CASSLVRGTSGRSSYNEQFF. The CDR3 DNA is TGTGCCAGCAGCTTAGTTCGCGGGACTAGCGGGAGAAGCTCCTACAATGAGCAGTTCTTC.

The chain employs TRBV27 and TRBJ1-2, with 8 bases matching TRBD1. This CDR3 has 13 residues. Germline CDR1 and CDR2: MNHEY and SMNVEV (reference sequence). V lost 6 bases and J lost 7; bases outside the gene matches: 7. The DNA of the CDR3 is TGTGCCAGCAGCCCTCGGACAGGGTTTGGCTACACCTTC. This gives the protein CASSPRTGFGYTF.

The chain links TRBV28 to TRBJ1-2; D is perhaps TRBD1 (6 bases). The CDR3 loop spans 13 amino acids. Looked up from germline, CDR1 is MDHEN and CDR2 is SYDVKM. Trimming stripped 6 bases from V and 4 bases from J, with 12 bases between. DNA of the CDR3: TGTGCCAGCAGCTCGGCGGGGGCCTATGGCTACACCTTC. This gives the protein CASSSAGAYGYTF.

The rearrangement uses TRBV6-5 and TRBJ1-5; D gene unclear. Trimming left V 4 bases short and J 2 bases short, with 15 bases between. The CDR3 loop spans 16 amino acids. Germline assignment: CDR1 MNHEY and CDR2 SVGAGI. CDR3 bases: TGTGCCAGCAGTTTACTCCGGGCTCCCGGCAATCAGCCCCAGCATTTT. This encodes CASSLLRAPGNQPQHF.

V and J are TRBV28 and TRBJ2-3, with TRBD1 as a possible D gene (5 bases). V lost 5 bases to trimming and J lost 2 bases, with 14 bases between them. The length of the CDR3 is 15 residues. Per the germline V gene, CDR1 is MDHEN and CDR2 is SYDVKM. The CDR3 here is CASSLPQENTDTQYF. The CDR3 DNA reads as TGTGCCAGCAGTCTACCACAGGAAAACACAGATACGCAGTATTTT.

The V and J genes are TRBV25-1 and TRBJ2-1; 7 nucleotides match TRBD2. V was pared by 5 bases and J by 6 bases, with 10 bases of the junction left unmatched. The CDR3 consists of 15 residues. In germline, CDR1 is MGHDK, CDR2 SYGVNS. The CDR3 coding sequence is TGTGCCAGCAGTCCCCCCCTAGCGGTAGCCAATGAGCAGTTCTTC. Protein sequence: CASSPPLAVANEQFF.

The chain uses TRBV5-1 and TRBJ2-7; D uncertain. This CDR3 spans 13 amino acids. CDR1 is SGHRS, CDR2 YFSETQ, per germline. Trimming removed 0 bases at V and 0 bases at J, with 4 bases between. CDR3 sequence (DNA): TGCGCCAGCAGCTTGGATCCCTCCTACGAGCAGTACTTC. Its protein product is CASSLDPSYEQYF.

The count of this clone is one. The chain couples TRBV6-5 to TRBJ2-1; the D gene is possibly TRBD2 (5 bases). CDR1 and CDR2 (germline): MNHEY, SVGAGI. V was pared by 7 bases and J by 0 bases, with 13 bases between. This CDR3 is built from 15 residues. In DNA form, the CDR3 reads TGTGCCAGCACCGAGCGGTTCAGCTCCTACAATGAGCAGTTCTTC. Encoded protein: CASTERFSSYNEQFF.

The chain couples TRBV27 to TRBJ1-3; perhaps TRBD1 as D (5 bases). Trimming shortened V by 8 bases and J by 4 bases, and 18 bases separated the two germline ends. The V gene's germline CDR1 is MNHEY and CDR2 SMNVEV (reference sequence). There are 15 residues in the CDR3. The CDR3 is CASAPSGFAGNTIYF. As DNA, the CDR3 is TGTGCCAGCGCCCCTTCAGGGTTCGCGGGAAACACCATATATTTT.